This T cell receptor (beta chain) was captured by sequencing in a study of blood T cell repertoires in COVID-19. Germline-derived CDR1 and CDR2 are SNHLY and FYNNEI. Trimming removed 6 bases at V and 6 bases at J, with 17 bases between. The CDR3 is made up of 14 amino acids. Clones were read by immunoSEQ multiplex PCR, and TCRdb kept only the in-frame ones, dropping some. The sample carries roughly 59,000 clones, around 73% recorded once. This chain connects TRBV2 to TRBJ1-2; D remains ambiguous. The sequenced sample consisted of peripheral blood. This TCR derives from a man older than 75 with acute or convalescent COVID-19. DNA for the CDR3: TGTGCCAGCAGAGAGACGGCGGCTCCTAATGGCTACACCTTC. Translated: CASRETAAPNGYTF.